The rows below give T cell receptor beta chains drawn from one sample of a study of CD4 T cells in relation to SARS-CoV-2 and coronaviruses. For these TCRs, the target antigens are not known. The assay was immunoSEQ multiplex PCR, and TCRdb's table has in-frame clones only and misses some. The repertoire includes about 26,000 clones, roughly four fifths of them detected once, and under 11% sits in the top ten. Source material: CD4+ T cells from PBMCs, cultured in vitro. All receptors derive from a human donor in good health. Both conserved end residues are trimmed from each CDR3. Fields, in order: clone size, V gene, J gene, CDR3 protein. Clone size, where shown, is once, few, many, or a class for clones that have expanded.

NA	TRBV7-3	TRBJ2-3	ASSSMGTTDTQY
NA	TRBV18	TRBJ1-2	ASSPDQTNYGYT
NA	TRBV7-6	TRBJ1-1	ASRPRQGGSTEAF
NA	TRBV27	TRBJ2-7	ASSTFGLRGYEQY
NA	TRBV10-1	TRBJ2-5	ASSLRGPHQETQY
NA	TRBV5-1	TRBJ1-5	ASSLGQEGSPQH
NA	TRBV5-6	TRBJ2-3	ASSNGQGAVTDTQY
NA	TRBV11-2	TRBJ1-2	ASSLGVSTRGYGYT
NA	TRBV2	TRBJ2-1	ASAELSSYNEQF
NA	TRBV6-2/TRBV6-3	TRBJ2-4	ASSYTGLLAKNIQY
NA	TRBV5-4	TRBJ2-4	ASSLWGLSKPLAKNIQY
NA	TRBV12-3/TRBV12-4	TRBJ1-2	ASSPRELGGYT
NA	TRBV6-1	TRBJ1-6	ASSEVWGNSPLH
NA	TRBV25-1	TRBJ1-4	ASSESKDSWLVREKLF
NA	TRBV18	TRBJ2-7	ASSPWGTGSYEQY
NA	TRBV13	TRBJ2-7	ASSLWAGGANEQY
NA	TRBV7-6	TRBJ1-6	ASSSTGTGDSPLH
NA	TRBV3-1/TRBV3-2	TRBJ1-2	ASSQDCRRRPANYGYT
NA	TRBV21-1	TRBJ2-7	ASSTWTSRYHPYYEQY
NA	TRBV7-9	TRBJ2-5	ASSLRGQETQY
NA	TRBV11-2	TRBJ1-2	ASSLDPGGGYGYT
once	TRBV4-3	TRBJ1-3	ASSQDWRGSGNTIY
NA	TRBV6-5	TRBJ1-2	ASRRQGNYYGYT
NA	TRBV5-6	TRBJ2-1	ASSPYFRTGNEQF
NA	TRBV9	TRBJ2-3	ASSVQVLASTDTQY
NA	TRBV7-2	TRBJ1-5	ASSLTGGEQPQH
NA	TRBV9	TRBJ2-3	ASSVGNGGASDTQY
NA	TRBV5-8	TRBJ1-1	ASSQDVHNTEAF
NA	TRBV2	TRBJ1-1	ASRYKWEEAF